The TCR beta chain described here comes from a study of vaccination and CD4 T cells after COVID-19. Study at large: Each participant was administered two doses of a vaccine, which was either BNT162b2 or mRNA-1273.

The assay that was used to sequence DNA from cultured CD4+ T cells was the Oncomine TCR Beta short-read assay. TCRdb reanalysed the PCR reads using MiXCR and keeps one entry per CDR3 protein. Here the sample spans approximately 8,100 distinct CDR3 sequences, approximately 52% being singletons. Sample treatment: approximately nine-day PBMC culture with coronavirus spike peptide pools or control peptides (ViraFEST assay). As regards this clonotype: Its antigen is undetermined.

Whole-study results and caveats: A comparatively limited set of convalescent patients was examined, with no early post-infection timepoints.

CDR3 length equals 14 residues. From germline, CDR1 is SGHDT and CDR2 YYEEEE. Trimming pared 0 bases from V and 4 bases from J, leaving 10 bases between. This chain uses TRBV5-6 with TRBJ2-5; either TRBD1 or TRBD2 may fit D (5 bases each). Source material: CD4+ T cells from blood, cultured in vitro. The source is a human donor who had recovered from COVID-19. CDR3: CASSLVEGLETQYF. The CDR3 DNA reads TGTGCCAGCAGCTTGGTAGAGGGGCTAGAGACCCAGTACTTC.